The 12 T cell receptor beta chains listed next were all sequenced from one sample in a study of T cell repertoires in aging, cancer and after chemotherapy. A mixed TRB-A/B primer pool amplified rearranged TRB by multiplex touch-down PCR. A single record per CDR3 protein comes from TCRdb applying MiXCR to the multiplex PCR reads. The sample holds roughly 2,100 distinct CDR3 sequences, around 18% seen once. Peripheral blood genomic DNA, not sorted cells or RNA, was the template. The sequencing sample was made of blood. All receptors come from a human donor with a solid tumor.

Written as DNA, the CDR3 is TGTGCCAGCAGTTACTCGACTAGCGGGGGGGTCAACACCGGGGAGCTGTTTTTT. As protein: CASSYSTSGGVNTGELFF. V and J are TRBV6-6 and TRBJ2-2, with 14 bases matching TRBD2. The germline CDR1 and CDR2 sequences are MNHNY and SVGAGI (reference sequence). CDR3 size: 18 residues. Trimming took 0 bases from V and 2 from J; bases not matched to a gene: 2.

As concerns this clonotype: Possible read error: a much larger clone is one base away. The V gene is TRBV5-6, the J gene TRBJ2-7; maybe TRBD1 (6 bases). Germline V CDR1 and CDR2: SGHDT, YYEEEE. The CDR3 is made up of 15 amino acids. For the CDR3, the DNA is TGTGCCAGCAGTCCACAGGGTCGTTGGGGCTACGACCAGTACTTC. Translated: CASSPQGRWGYDQYF.

By proportion, this clonotype is medium-sized. The V gene is TRBV11-2, the J gene TRBJ1-1; TRBD1 agrees at 8 bases. V gave up 4 bases and J gave up 3 bases; unmatched junction bases: 7. This CDR3 contains 15 residues. Germline V gene data show CDR1 as SGHAT and CDR2 as FQNNGV. The CDR3 DNA sequence: TGTGCCAGCAGCTCCAGCAGGGGGCGGTACACTGAAGCTTTCTTT. As protein: CASSSSRGRYTEAFF.

The gene calls are TRBV29-1 and TRBJ2-1, with 7 bases fitting TRBD2. The CDR3 runs to 12 residues. Germline CDR1 and CDR2: SQVTM and ANQGSEA. In nucleotides, the CDR3 is TGCAGTAGCGGGCAACTGAGCAATGAGCAGTTCTTC. This translates into CSSGQLSNEQFF.

The chain combines TRBV7-7 with TRBJ2-2; TRBD1 might be the D (5 bases). V lost 3 bases and J lost 0, with 17 bases in between. This CDR3 contains 18 residues. Looked up from germline, CDR1 is SSHAT and CDR2 is FNYEAQ (reference sequence). The CDR3 bases are TGTGCCAGCAGCTTGTCAGGGATGGCGGTCGCGAACACCGGGGAGCTGTTTTTT. This codes for CASSLSGMAVANTGELFF.

This clonotype is termed medium-sized (0.01 to 0.1%). This chain connects TRBV20-1 to TRBJ1-1; tentative D call: TRBD1 (6 bases). Looked up from germline, CDR1 is DFQATT and CDR2 is SNEGSKA (reference sequence). V lost 1 base and J 1 base, leaving 19 bases between the germline ends. The CDR3 contains 17 residues. The CDR3 loop reads CSARGSGGGVGNTEAFF. The CDR3 DNA is TGCAGTGCTAGAGGATCGGGGGGGGGCGTCGGGAACACTGAAGCTTTCTTT.

V and J are TRBV4-3 and TRBJ2-6; D is unresolved. V lost 0 bases and J lost 0, with 6 bases in between. Germline CDR1 reads LGHNA; CDR2 reads YSLEER. This CDR3 spans 16 amino acids. The CDR3: CASSQEASSGANVLTF. The CDR3 DNA reads TGCGCCAGCAGCCAAGAGGCGAGCTCTGGGGCCAACGTCCTGACTTTC.

This rearrangement joins TRBV12-3 or TRBV12-4 to TRBJ2-1; perhaps TRBD2 as D (6 bases). The ends were cut back, 5 bases at V and 6 bases at J, with 20 bases in the middle. This CDR3 comprises 16 residues. The CDR3 sequence: CASSGEAATSINEQFF. The CDR3 region has the DNA TGTGCCAGCAGTGGGGAGGCGGCCACATCAATCAATGAGCAGTTCTTC.

This clonotype is labeled as large. V is TRBV29-1 and J is TRBJ1-1, with D possibly TRBD1 on 5 matching bases. Germline lookup yields CDR1 SQVTM and CDR2 ANQGSEA. V lost 7 bases and J 3 bases, leaving 21 bases between the germline ends. The length of the CDR3 is 15 residues. CDR3 amino acids: CSGGNRLALDTEAFF. The CDR3 nucleotides are TGCAGCGGTGGTAACAGGTTAGCGCTGGACACTGAAGCTTTCTTT.

This clonotype is classed as medium-sized. The chain recombines TRBV5-6 with TRBJ2-7; D is unclear. This CDR3 has 11 amino acids. V lost 1 base, J lost 6 bases, and 5 bases lay in between. The V gene's germline CDR1 is SGHDT and CDR2 YYEEEE. The CDR3 sequence is CASSLRSEQYF. The CDR3 DNA sequence: TGTGCCAGCAGCTTGCGGAGCGAGCAGTACTTC.

This clonotype was counted a few times. The gene calls are TRBV4-1 and TRBJ2-3; D remains unclear. Trimming took off 1 base at V and 2 bases at J, with 13 bases between the two ends. The CDR3 is made up of 16 amino acids. CDR1 and CDR2 (germline): MGHRA, YSYEKL. The CDR3 here is CASSQGMNSLTDTQYF. CDR3 nucleotides: TGCGCCAGCAGCCAAGGAATGAACAGCCTCACAGATACGCAGTATTTT.

The sample holds a few counts of this clonotype. This chain links TRBV5-6 with TRBJ1-5; TRBD1 might be the D (6 bases). The CDR3 is made up of 19 amino acids. V shed 3 bases and J shed 2 bases, with 24 bases lying between them. CDR1 and CDR2 from the germline V gene are SGHDT and YYEEEE. CDR3 in amino acids: CASSSTTRHRDFGNQPQHF. CDR3 bases: TGTGCCAGCAGCTCGACAACAAGGCACAGGGACTTCGGCAATCAGCCCCAGCATTTT.